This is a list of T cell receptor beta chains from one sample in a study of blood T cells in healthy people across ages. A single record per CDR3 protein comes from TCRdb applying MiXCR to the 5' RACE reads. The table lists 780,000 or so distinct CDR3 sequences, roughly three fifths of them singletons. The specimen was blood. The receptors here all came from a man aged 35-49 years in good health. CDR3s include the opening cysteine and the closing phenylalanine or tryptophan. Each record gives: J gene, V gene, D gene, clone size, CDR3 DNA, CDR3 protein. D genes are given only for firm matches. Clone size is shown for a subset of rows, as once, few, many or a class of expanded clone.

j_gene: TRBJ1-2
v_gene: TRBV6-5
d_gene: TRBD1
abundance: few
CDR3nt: TGTGCCAGCAGTGAACGGGACAGAAGTGCCCCCTACACCTTC
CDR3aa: CASSERDRSAPYTF

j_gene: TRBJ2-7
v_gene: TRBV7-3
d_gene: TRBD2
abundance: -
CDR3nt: TGTGCCAGCAGCGAACGGGATAGCGGGAGGGCCGACTCCTACGAGCAGTACTTC
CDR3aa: CASSERDSGRADSYEQYF

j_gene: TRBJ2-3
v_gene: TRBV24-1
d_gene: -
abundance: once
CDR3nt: TGTGCCACCAGTGAGTCCCAAATAGAGTATTTT
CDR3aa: CATSESQIEYF

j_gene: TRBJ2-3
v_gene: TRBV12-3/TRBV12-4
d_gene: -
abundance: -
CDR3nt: TGTGCCAGCACCCGGGTTCGGGGGAGCACAGATACGCAGTATTTT
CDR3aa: CASTRVRGSTDTQYF

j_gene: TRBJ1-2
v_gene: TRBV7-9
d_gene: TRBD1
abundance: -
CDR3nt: TGTGCCAGCAGCCTAATCCCGGGACAGGGTTTGGATGGGGGCTACACCTTC
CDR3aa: CASSLIPGQGLDGGYTF

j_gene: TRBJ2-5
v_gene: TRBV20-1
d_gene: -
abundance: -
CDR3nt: TGCAGTGCTAGAGGATCTGACGGGAAGGAGACCCAGTACTTC
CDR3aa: CSARGSDGKETQYF

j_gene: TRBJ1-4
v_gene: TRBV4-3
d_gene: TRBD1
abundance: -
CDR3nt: TGCGCCAGCAGCCATGCAGGGGGCGGTGAAAAACTGTTTTTT
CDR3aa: CASSHAGGGEKLFF

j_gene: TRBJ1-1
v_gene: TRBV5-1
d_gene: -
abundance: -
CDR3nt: TGCGCCAGCAGCCTGCGGGACACCCAAGGTACTGAAGCTTTCTTT
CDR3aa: CASSLRDTQGTEAFF

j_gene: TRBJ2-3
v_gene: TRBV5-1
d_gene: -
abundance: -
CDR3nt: TGCGCCAGCAGCTTGGAGACAGCCACAGATACGCAGTATTTT
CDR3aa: CASSLETATDTQYF

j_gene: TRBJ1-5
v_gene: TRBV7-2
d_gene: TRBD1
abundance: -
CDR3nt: TGTGCCAGCAGTAGTTCAGACAGGGGATTAGGTCAGCCCCAGCATTTT
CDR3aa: CASSSSDRGLGQPQHF

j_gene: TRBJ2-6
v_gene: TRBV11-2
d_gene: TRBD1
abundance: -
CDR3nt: TGTGCCAGCAGCTTAGAGTTGGTTCGAACAGGGGTCATCTGGGCCAACGTCCTGACTTTC
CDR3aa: CASSLELVRTGVIWANVLTF

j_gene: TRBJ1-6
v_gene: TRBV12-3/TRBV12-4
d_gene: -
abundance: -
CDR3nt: TGTGCCAGCAGTTGGAACGTGTTCGCCTCACCCCTCCACTTT
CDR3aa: CASSWNVFASPLHF

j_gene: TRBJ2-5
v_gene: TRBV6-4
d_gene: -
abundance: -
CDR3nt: TGTGCCAGCAGCGGGATCCGCCGGGACTACCAAGAGACCCAGTACTTC
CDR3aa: CASSGIRRDYQETQYF

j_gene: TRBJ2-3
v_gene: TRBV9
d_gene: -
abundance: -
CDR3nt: TGTGCCAGCAGCGCCGATTTAGGGACAGATACGCAGTATTTT
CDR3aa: CASSADLGTDTQYF

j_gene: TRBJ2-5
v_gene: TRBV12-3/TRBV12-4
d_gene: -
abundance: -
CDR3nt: TGTGCCAGCAGCTGGACACGCGGCTTCCAAGAGACCCAGTACTTC
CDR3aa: CASSWTRGFQETQYF

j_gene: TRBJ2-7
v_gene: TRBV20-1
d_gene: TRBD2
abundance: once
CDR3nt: TGCAGTGCTAGCTCCCCTAGCGGATACGAGCAGTACTTC
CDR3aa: CSASSPSGYEQYF

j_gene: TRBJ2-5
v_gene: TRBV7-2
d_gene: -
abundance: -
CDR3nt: TGTGCCAGCAGCTTTTCGTCGACCGCCGGAGGGGAGACCCAGTACTTC
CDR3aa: CASSFSSTAGGETQYF

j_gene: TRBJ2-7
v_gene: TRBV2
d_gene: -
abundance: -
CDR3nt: TGTGCCAGCAGTGAAGCGCTTCAAGGGGGAGAGCAGTACTTC
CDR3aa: CASSEALQGGEQYF

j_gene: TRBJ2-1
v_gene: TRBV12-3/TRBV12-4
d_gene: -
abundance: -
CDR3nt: -
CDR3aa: CASSFFGQGQFF

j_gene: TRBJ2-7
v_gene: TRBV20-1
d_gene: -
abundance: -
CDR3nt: TGCAGTGCTCCGGTCCCCAACACAGGGATGAACGAGCAGTACTTC
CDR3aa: CSAPVPNTGMNEQYF

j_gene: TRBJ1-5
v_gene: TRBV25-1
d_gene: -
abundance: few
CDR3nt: TGTGCCAGCAGGGGGGACGGTAGCAATCAGCCCCAGCATTTT
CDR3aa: CASRGDGSNQPQHF

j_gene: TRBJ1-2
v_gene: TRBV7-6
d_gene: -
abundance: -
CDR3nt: TGTGCCAGCAGCTTAGATGGACAACCGGGAGAGAACTATGGCTACACCTTC
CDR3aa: CASSLDGQPGENYGYTF

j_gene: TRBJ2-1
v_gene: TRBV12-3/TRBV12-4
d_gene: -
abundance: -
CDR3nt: TGTGCCAGCAGGCCCGCGGGCGGGCGGGACTCCCACAATGAGCAGTTCTTC
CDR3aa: CASRPAGGRDSHNEQFF

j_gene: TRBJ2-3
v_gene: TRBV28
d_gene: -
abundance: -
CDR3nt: TGTGCCAGCAGTTTATACGAGGGTTACACAGATACGCAGTATTTT
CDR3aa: CASSLYEGYTDTQYF

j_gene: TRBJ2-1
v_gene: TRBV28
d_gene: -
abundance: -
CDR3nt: TGTGCCAGCAGTTTGAGAAGAATTCGTGGCGAGGAGCAGTTCTTC
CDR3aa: CASSLRRIRGEEQFF

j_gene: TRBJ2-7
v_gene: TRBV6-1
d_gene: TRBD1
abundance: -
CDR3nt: TGTGCCAGCAGCGCGGGACCGGGACAGGGGTCCTACGAGCAGTACTTC
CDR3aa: CASSAGPGQGSYEQYF

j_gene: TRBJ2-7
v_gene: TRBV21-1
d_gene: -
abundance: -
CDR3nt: -
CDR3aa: CASSLWAGGISYEQYF

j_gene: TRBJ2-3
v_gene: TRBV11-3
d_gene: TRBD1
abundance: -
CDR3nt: TGTGCCAGCAGCACCGGGACAGGGGGCGCAGATACGCAGTATTTT
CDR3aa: CASSTGTGGADTQYF

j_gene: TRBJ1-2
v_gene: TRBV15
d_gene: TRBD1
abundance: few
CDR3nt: TGTGCCACCAGCAGAGATGACAGGGCCGTAATAAGTAATGGCTACACCTTC
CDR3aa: CATSRDDRAVISNGYTF

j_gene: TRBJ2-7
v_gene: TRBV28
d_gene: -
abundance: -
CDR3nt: TGTGCCAGCAGTTTAAGCTTTGGGGCCTACGAGCAGTACTTC
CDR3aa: CASSLSFGAYEQYF

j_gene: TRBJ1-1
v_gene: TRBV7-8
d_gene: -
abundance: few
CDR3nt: TGTGCCAGCAGCTTTCCAGCGGTAGGAGTCATGAACACTGAAGCTTTCTTT
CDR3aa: CASSFPAVGVMNTEAFF

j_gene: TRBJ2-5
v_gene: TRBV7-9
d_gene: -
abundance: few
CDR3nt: TGTGCCAGCCGAACCAGCGGTGGTTACCAAGAGACCCAGTACTTC
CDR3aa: CASRTSGGYQETQYF

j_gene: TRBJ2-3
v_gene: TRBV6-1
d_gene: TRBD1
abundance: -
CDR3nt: TGTGCCAGCAGCGCGCAGACAGGGGGCCATAATCAAGATACGCAGTATTTT
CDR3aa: CASSAQTGGHNQDTQYF

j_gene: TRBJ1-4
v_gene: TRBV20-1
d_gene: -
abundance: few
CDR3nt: TGCAGTGCTACGACCAGGGGCAGCAATGAAAAACTGTTTTTT
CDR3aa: CSATTRGSNEKLFF

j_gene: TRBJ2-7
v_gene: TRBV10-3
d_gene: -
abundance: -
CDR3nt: TGTGCCATCAGTGAAGGCAGCCCCTACGAGCAGTACTTC
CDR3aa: CAISEGSPYEQYF

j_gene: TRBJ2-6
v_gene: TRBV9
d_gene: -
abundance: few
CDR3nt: TGTGCCAGCAGCGAGCGTGCCTCTGGGGCCAACGTCCTGACTTTC
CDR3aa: CASSERASGANVLTF

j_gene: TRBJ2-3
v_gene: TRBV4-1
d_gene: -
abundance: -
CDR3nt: TGCGCCAGCACCCAGGACGGGGGCACAGATACGCAGTATTTT
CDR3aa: CASTQDGGTDTQYF

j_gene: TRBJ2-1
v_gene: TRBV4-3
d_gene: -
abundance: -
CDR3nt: TGCGCCAGCAGCCCGACTAGGCAGGCAAACAATGAGCAGTTCTTC
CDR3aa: CASSPTRQANNEQFF

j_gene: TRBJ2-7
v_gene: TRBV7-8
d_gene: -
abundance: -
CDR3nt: TGTGCCAGCACCGAGGAGTGGGCACACTCCTACGAGCAGTACTTC
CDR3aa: CASTEEWAHSYEQYF

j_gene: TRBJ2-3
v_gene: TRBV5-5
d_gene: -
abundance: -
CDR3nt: TGTGCCAGCAATGTGCTTTCTAGCACAGATACGCAGTATTTT
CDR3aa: CASNVLSSTDTQYF

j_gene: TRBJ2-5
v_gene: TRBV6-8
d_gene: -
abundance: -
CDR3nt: TGTGCCTCGGAGGAATCAGAGACCCAGTACTTC
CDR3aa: CASEESETQYF

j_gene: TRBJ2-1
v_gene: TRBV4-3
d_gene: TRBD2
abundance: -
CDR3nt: TGCGCCAGCAGCCAAGATCGGAGGTCTAGCGGGAGGCGGCAGTTCTTC
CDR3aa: CASSQDRRSSGRRQFF